Reported below is one T cell receptor (beta chain). The sample belongs to a study of blood T cell repertoires in COVID-19. As for the study in general: PBMCs, B-cell-depleted T cells, or T cells provided the cDNA or gDNA that made up the material.

Study processing details: Reference gene primer amplification gave nucleated cell count estimates. Sequencing was performed with immunoSEQ multiplex PCR; in TCRdb, only in-frame clones are kept and a portion is missing. The D gene and trimming were derived from the DNA, and the V and J assignments and clone size from that table. The table has about 170,000 clones, about 87% seen once; the top ten hold roughly 26%. The receptor was isolated from a man aged 55 to 70 with acute or convalescent COVID-19. The sequenced sample was peripheral blood.

In nucleotides, the CDR3 is TGTGCCAGTAGTATAGGTCCGTACAGGGGGCGAGTAACCTCAAATGGCTACACCTTC. Its protein product is CASSIGPYRGRVTSNGYTF. The gene calls are TRBV19 and TRBJ1-2; 9 nucleotides agree with TRBD1. The trim removed 1 base at V and 6 bases at J, leaving 18 bases unmatched. The CDR3 has 19 amino acids. Looked up from germline, CDR1 is LNHDA and CDR2 is SQIVND (reference sequence).